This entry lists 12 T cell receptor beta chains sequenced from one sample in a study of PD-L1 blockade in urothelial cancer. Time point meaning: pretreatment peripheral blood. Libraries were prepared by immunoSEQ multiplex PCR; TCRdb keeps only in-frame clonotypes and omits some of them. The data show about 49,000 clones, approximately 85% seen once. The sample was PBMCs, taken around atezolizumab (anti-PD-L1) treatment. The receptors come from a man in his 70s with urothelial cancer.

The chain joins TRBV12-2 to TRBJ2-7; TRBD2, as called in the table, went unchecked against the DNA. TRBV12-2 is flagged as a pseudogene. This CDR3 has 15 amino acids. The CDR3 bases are TGTGCAAGTCGCTTAGGTACTCGCAAACGCTACGAGCAGTACTTC. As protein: CASRLGTRKRYEQYF.

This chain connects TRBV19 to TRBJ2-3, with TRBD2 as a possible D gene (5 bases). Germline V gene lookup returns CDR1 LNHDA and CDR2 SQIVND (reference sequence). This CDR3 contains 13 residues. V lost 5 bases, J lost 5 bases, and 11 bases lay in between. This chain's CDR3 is CASSWNEGDTQYF. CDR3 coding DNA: TGTGCCAGTAGTTGGAATGAGGGAGATACGCAGTATTTT.

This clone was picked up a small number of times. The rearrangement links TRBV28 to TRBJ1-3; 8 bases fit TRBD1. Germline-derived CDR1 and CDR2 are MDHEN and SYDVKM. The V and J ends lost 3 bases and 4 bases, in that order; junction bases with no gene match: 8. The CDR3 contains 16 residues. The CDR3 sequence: CASSLYRGVSGNTIYF. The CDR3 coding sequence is TGTGCCAGCAGTTTGTACAGGGGGGTATCGGGAAACACCATATATTTT.

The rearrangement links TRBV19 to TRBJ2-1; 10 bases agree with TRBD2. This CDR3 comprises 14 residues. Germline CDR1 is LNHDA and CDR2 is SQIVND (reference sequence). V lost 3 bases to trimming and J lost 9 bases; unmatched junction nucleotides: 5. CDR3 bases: TGTGCCAGTAGTATTCTAGCGGGAGAAACTGAGCAGTTCTTC. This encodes CASSILAGETEQFF.

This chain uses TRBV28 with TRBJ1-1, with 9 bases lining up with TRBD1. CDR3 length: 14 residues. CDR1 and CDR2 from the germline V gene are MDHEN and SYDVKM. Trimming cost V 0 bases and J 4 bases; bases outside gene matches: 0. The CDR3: CASSLWGQGTEAFF. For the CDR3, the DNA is TGTGCCAGCAGTTTATGGGGACAGGGCACTGAAGCTTTCTTT.

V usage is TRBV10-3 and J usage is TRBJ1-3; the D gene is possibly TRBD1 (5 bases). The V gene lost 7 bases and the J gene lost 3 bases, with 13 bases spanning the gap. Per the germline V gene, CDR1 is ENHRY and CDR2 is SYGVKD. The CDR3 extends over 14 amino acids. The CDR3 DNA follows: TGTGCCATCACCGAACGGGGGGATGGAAACACCATATATTTT. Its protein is CAITERGDGNTIYF.

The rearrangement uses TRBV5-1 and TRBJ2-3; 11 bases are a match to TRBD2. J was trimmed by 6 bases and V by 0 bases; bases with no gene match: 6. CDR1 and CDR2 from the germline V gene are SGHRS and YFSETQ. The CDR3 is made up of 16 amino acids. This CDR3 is CASSLGLAGGMDTQYF. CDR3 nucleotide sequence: TGCGCCAGCAGCTTGGGCCTAGCGGGAGGAATGGATACGCAGTATTTT.

The CDR3 region has the DNA TGTGCCAGCTATAAAGGACAGGGAAGGGAAAATAGGCAAGAGACCCAGTACTTC. Protein: CASYKGQGRENRQETQYF. The chain recombines TRBV2 with TRBJ2-5, with 8 bases identical to TRBD1. V lost 8 bases, J lost 2 bases, and 19 bases stayed unmatched. In germline, CDR1 is SNHLY, CDR2 FYNNEI. The CDR3 is 18 residues long.

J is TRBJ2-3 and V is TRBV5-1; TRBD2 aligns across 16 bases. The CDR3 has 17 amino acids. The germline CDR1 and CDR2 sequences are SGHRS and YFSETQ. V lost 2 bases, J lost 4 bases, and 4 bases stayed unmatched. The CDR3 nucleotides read TGCGCCAGCAGCTTTGGGACTAGCGGGAGGGGTGCAGATACGCAGTATTTT. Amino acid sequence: CASSFGTSGRGADTQYF.

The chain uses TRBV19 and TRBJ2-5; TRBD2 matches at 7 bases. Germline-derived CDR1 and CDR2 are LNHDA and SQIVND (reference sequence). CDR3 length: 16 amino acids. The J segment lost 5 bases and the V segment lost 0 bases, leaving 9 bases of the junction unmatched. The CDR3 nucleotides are TGTGCCAGTAGTATAGATCCGACTAGCCAAACGGAGACCCAGTACTTC. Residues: CASSIDPTSQTETQYF.

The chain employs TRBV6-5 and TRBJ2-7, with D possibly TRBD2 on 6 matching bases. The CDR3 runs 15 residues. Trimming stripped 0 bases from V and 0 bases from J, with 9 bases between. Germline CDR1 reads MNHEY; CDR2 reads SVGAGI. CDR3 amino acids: CASSYSGGNSYEQYF. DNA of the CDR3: TGTGCCAGCAGTTACTCGGGCGGGAACTCCTACGAGCAGTACTTC.

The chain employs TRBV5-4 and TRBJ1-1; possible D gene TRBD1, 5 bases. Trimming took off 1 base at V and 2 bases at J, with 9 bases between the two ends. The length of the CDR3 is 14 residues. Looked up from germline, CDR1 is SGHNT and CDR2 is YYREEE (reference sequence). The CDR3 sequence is CASSLMGHNTEAFF. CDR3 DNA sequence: TGTGCCAGCAGCTTGATGGGGCATAACACTGAAGCTTTCTTT.